This passage covers 30 T cell receptor beta chains from one sample sequenced in a study of Ad26.COV2.S vaccination and SARS-CoV-2 variants. Stated treatment: some 19 received Ad26.COV2.S at low or high dose, single or two shots; about five received placebo; per-sample allocation not given. Specimen acquisition occurred on day 63 following the initial vaccine or placebo injection. Sequenced by immunoSEQ multiplex PCR; TCRdb stores in-frame clones only, minus some. The table has approximately 480,000 clones, around nine tenths seen once. The sequences come from peripheral blood, collected in a trial of Ad26.COV2.S vaccine versus placebo. These receptors originate from a person between 18 and 65 years old who received the Ad26.COV2.S COVID-19 vaccine or a placebo.

V and J are TRBV14 and TRBJ2-3; D is perhaps TRBD1 (6 bases). The germline V gene encodes CDR1 SGHDN and CDR2 FVKESK. The CDR3 consists of 11 residues. Trimming took 4 bases from V and 9 from J, leaving 8 bases between them. DNA for the CDR3: TGTGCCAGCAGCCCAGGGGTGACGCAGTATTTT. It translates to CASSPGVTQYF.

This clone appeared once. This sequence joins TRBV6-5 and TRBJ2-5; 8 positions agree with TRBD1. V dropped 6 bases and J dropped 4; count of bases not matched to a gene: 10. Germline CDR1 and CDR2: MNHEY and SVGAGI. There are 15 residues in the CDR3. CDR3 nucleotide sequence: TGTGCCAGCAGCCGCCGACAGGGGTTTCGAGAGACCCAGTACTTC. Encoded protein: CASSRRQGFRETQYF.

The chain is built from TRBV28 and TRBJ2-1; 10 bases are a match to TRBD2. The germline gives CDR1 MDHEN, CDR2 SYDVKM. The CDR3 runs 15 residues. V was clipped by 5 bases and J by 8 bases; unmatched bases: 9. The CDR3 DNA reads TGTGCCAGCAGTCCCCGTGCTAGCGGGAGTGATGAGCAGTTCTTC. Translated: CASSPRASGSDEQFF.

This chain links TRBV28 with TRBJ1-2, with D possibly matching TRBD1 (6 bases). The CDR3 length is 14 residues. The germline V gene has CDR1 MDHEN and CDR2 SYDVKM. V lost 7 bases, J lost 5 bases, and 17 bases lay in between. DNA for the CDR3: TGTGCCAGCACTGGGGGGCCGGGAGGGTATGGCTACACCTTC. Translation gives CASTGGPGGYGYTF.

The V gene is TRBV19, the J gene TRBJ1-5; TRBD1 is a possible D gene (5 bases). With 2 bases removed from V and 5 bases from J, the gap between germline ends came to 19 bases. The CDR3 totals 17 residues. CDR1 and CDR2 from the germline V gene are LNHDA and SQIVND (reference sequence). CDR3 sequence reads: CASSINRRGLGDQPQHF. CDR3 nucleotides: TGTGCCAGTAGTATAAACAGGCGTGGGTTGGGGGATCAGCCCCAGCATTTT.

The chain carries TRBV5-4 and TRBJ2-5, with TRBD2 as a possible D gene (6 bases). V gave up 0 bases and J gave up 2 bases, with 8 bases separating them. The CDR3 runs 14 residues. CDR1 and CDR2 (germline): SGHNT, YYREEE (reference sequence). In DNA form, the CDR3 reads TGTGCCAGCAGCTTGGGGGGGACTCAAGAGACCCAGTACTTC. It is translated as CASSLGGTQETQYF. Combining the CDR3 with reference TRBV5-4 and TRBJ2-5 gives the whole variable domain ETGVTQSPTHLIKTRGQQVTLRCSSQSGHNTVSWYQQALGQGPQFIFQYYREEENGRGNFPPRFSGLQFPNYSSELNVNALELDDSALYLCASSLGGTQETQYFGPGTRLLVL.

V usage is TRBV4-2 and J usage is TRBJ2-1, with 8 bases lining up with TRBD2. The CDR3 runs to 16 residues. Germline loops: CDR1 LGHNA, CDR2 YNFKEQ. The V gene end was trimmed by 1 base and the J gene end by 6 bases; junction bases not matched to a gene: 8. The CDR3 loop reads CASSQVSAGEGNEQFF. The CDR3 bases are TGTGCCAGCAGCCAAGTATCAGCGGGAGAGGGCAATGAGCAGTTCTTC.

V usage is TRBV15 and J usage is TRBJ2-1; 7 bases line up with TRBD2. The CDR3 sequence is 17 residues long. Germline V gene sequence: CDR1 LNHNV, CDR2 YYDKDF (reference sequence). V lost 0 bases and J lost 10; bases outside the gene matches: 15. This CDR3 reads CATSRDLPGGGTGEQFF. As DNA, the CDR3 is TGTGCCACCAGCAGAGATCTACCGGGAGGCGGGACGGGGGAGCAGTTCTTC.

The chain links TRBV4-2 to TRBJ2-7; 8 bases are shared with TRBD1. This CDR3 region has 15 residues. Germline V lookup: CDR1 LGHNA, CDR2 YNFKEQ. The V segment lost 1 base and the J segment 6 bases; nucleotides outside the gene matches: 8. The CDR3, as DNA: TGTGCCAGCAGCCAAGGGACAGGGAACAGGGGCGAGCAGTACTTC. Translating gives CASSQGTGNRGEQYF.

This chain connects TRBV6-5 to TRBJ2-7; a weak D match, TRBD2 (6 bases). Looked up from germline, CDR1 is MNHEY and CDR2 is SVGAGI. V was pared by 8 bases and J by 2 bases, with 10 bases between. This CDR3 has 12 residues. The CDR3 reads CASRGRPYEQYF. CDR3 nucleotide sequence: TGTGCCAGCCGGGGGAGGCCCTACGAGCAGTACTTC.

This chain joins TRBV3-1 (or the pseudogene TRBV3-2) and TRBJ2-3; tentative D call: TRBD2 (5 bases). The germline V gene has CDR1 LGHDT and CDR2 YNNKEL (reference sequence). The CDR3 has 15 amino acids. The V and J ends lost 1 base and 0 bases respectively, with 8 bases between them. Here the CDR3 DNA reads TGTGCCAGCAGCCAAGGCGGGTCTAGCACAGATACGCAGTATTTT. Protein product: CASSQGGSSTDTQYF.

The V and J genes are TRBV6-5 and TRBJ1-2, with D perhaps TRBD1 (6 bases). This CDR3 has 14 amino acids. V lost 6 bases, J lost 8 bases, and 19 bases lay in between. Germline CDR1 is MNHEY and CDR2 is SVGAGI. In DNA, the CDR3 is TGTGCCAGCAGGAACGTAGCGGCCGGGGGCGGCTACACCTTC. It encodes CASRNVAAGGGYTF.

The chain links TRBV30 to TRBJ2-7; a weak D match, TRBD1 (6 bases). Germline lookup yields CDR1 GTSNPN and CDR2 SVGIG (reference sequence). V lost 0 bases and J 5 bases, leaving 8 bases between the germline ends. The CDR3 loop spans 12 amino acids. CDR3 sequence: CAWSVYRDEQYF. Here the CDR3 DNA reads TGTGCCTGGAGTGTATACAGGGACGAGCAGTACTTC.

This chain connects TRBV5-1 to TRBJ2-1; D might be TRBD2 (6 bases). Between the trimmed V and J ends, which lost 1 base and 5 bases, there was a span of 16 bases. The CDR3 totals 16 residues. CDR1 and CDR2 (germline): SGHRS, YFSETQ. The CDR3 DNA reads as TGCGCCAGCAGCTTGAACCCCCAAAGGAGGGACAATGAGCAGTTCTTC. Its translation: CASSLNPQRRDNEQFF.

The sample holds one count of this clone. The chain employs TRBV5-8 and TRBJ2-5, with D unresolved. Germline V gene data show CDR1 as SGHTS and CDR2 as YDEGEE. CDR3 length: 13 amino acids. V was trimmed by 4 bases and J by 5 bases, leaving 12 bases between them. CDR3 nucleotide sequence: TGTGCCAGCAGCCTGGACCCCTGGGAGACCCAGTACTTC. This gives the protein CASSLDPWETQYF.

V is TRBV27 and J is TRBJ2-6; no definite D call. The V and J ends lost 2 bases and 2 bases respectively, with 1 base between them. There are 13 residues in the CDR3. Germline CDR1 is MNHEY and CDR2 is SMNVEV (reference sequence). The chain's CDR3 is CASSLTGANVLTF. CDR3 nucleotides: TGTGCCAGCAGTTTAACTGGGGCCAACGTCCTGACTTTC.

The chain employs TRBV15 and TRBJ2-7; D might be TRBD1 (7 bases). Trimming pared 0 bases from V and 2 bases from J, leaving 14 bases between. CDR3 size: 16 residues. Germline V gives CDR1 LNHNV, CDR2 YYDKDF (reference sequence). CDR3 DNA sequence: TGTGCCACCAGCAGAGAAGGGGGGACAGATCCCTACGAGCAGTACTTC. Amino acids: CATSREGGTDPYEQYF.

This clone has a single count. The chain links TRBV29-1 to TRBJ2-7; 8 nucleotides line up with TRBD2. The CDR3 consists of 18 residues. With 0 bases clipped from V and 5 bases from J, the junction kept 18 bases outside the gene matches. The V gene's germline CDR1 is SQVTM and CDR2 ANQGSEA. DNA for the CDR3: TGCAGCGTTGAAGATCGGGGGGGACCCGGGTCAGGGTCCCACGAGCAGTACTTC. Translation: CSVEDRGGPGSGSHEQYF.

This sequence joins TRBV7-8 and TRBJ1-1, with D possibly matching TRBD1 (6 bases). CDR1 and CDR2 from the germline V gene are SGHVS and FQNEAQ. The CDR3 loop spans 15 amino acids. V gave up 4 bases and J gave up 2 bases, with 14 bases separating them. The CDR3 bases are TGTGCCAGCAGCTGGGCCGGGACACCAAACACTGAAGCTTTCTTT. It specifies CASSWAGTPNTEAFF.

The V gene is TRBV7-2, the J gene TRBJ2-7; D uncertain. V was pared by 1 base and J by 6 bases, with 13 bases between. Germline V gives CDR1 SGHTA, CDR2 FQGNSA. The CDR3 loop spans 14 amino acids. CDR3 DNA sequence: TGTGCCAGCAGCTTAGAAGGTGCCCGAGGCGAGCAGTACTTC. Protein: CASSLEGARGEQYF. The whole variable domain, filled in from reference TRBV7-2 and TRBJ2-7, reads GAGVSQSPSNKVTEKGKDVELRCDPISGHTALYWYRQSLGQGLEFLIYFQGNSAPDKSGLPSDRFSAERTGGSVSTLTIQRTQQEDSAVYLCASSLEGARGEQYFGPGTRLTVT.

J is TRBJ1-6 and V is TRBV28; D call uncertain. The germline V gene encodes CDR1 MDHEN and CDR2 SYDVKM. The CDR3 extends over 10 amino acids. The V gene lost 8 bases and the J gene lost 9 bases, with 5 bases spanning the gap. The CDR3 DNA reads as TGTGCCAGCGGAGGTTCACCCCTCCACTTT. Its translation is CASGGSPLHF.

The genes are TRBV24-1 and TRBJ2-3; perhaps TRBD1 as D (5 bases). Germline lookup yields CDR1 KGHDR and CDR2 SFDVKD. V was pared by 7 bases and J by 11 bases, with 18 bases between. The CDR3 totals 13 residues. The CDR3 DNA sequence: TGTGCCACCAGCCTACAAAAAGGGGCAAGGCAGTATTTT. This sequence encodes CATSLQKGARQYF.

The chain joins TRBV14 to TRBJ2-7; perhaps TRBD2 as D (5 bases). V was cut by 3 bases and J by 5 bases, with 5 bases left in between. Germline CDR1 and CDR2: SGHDN and FVKESK. The CDR3 consists of 11 residues. CDR3 DNA sequence: TGTGCCAGCAGCCATAGCGACGAGCAGTACTTC. Translated: CASSHSDEQYF.

This chain links TRBV20-1 with TRBJ2-3, with TRBD1 as a possible D gene (6 bases). V lost 6 bases and J 5 bases, leaving 9 bases between the germline ends. Germline CDR1 and CDR2: DFQATT and SNEGSKA (reference sequence). The CDR3 contains 11 residues. Here the CDR3 reads CSAMDRDTQYF. The CDR3 bases are TGCAGTGCCATGGACAGAGATACGCAGTATTTT.

This clone was detected once. V gene TRBV14 combines with J gene TRBJ1-4, with TRBD1 identical over 9 bases. From germline, CDR1 is SGHDN and CDR2 FVKESK. The CDR3 runs to 15 residues. Trimming removed 1 base from V and 7 bases from J; junction bases left unmatched: 4. CDR3 protein: CASSQGTGASEKLFF. Written as DNA, the CDR3 is TGTGCCAGCAGCCAAGGGACAGGGGCCTCTGAAAAACTGTTTTTT.

The chain couples TRBV11-3 to TRBJ2-7; 9 bases are shared with TRBD1. CDR1 is SGHNT, CDR2 YENEEA, per germline. The V gene end was trimmed by 4 bases and the J gene end by 3 bases; junction bases not matched to a gene: 1. The CDR3 is made up of 13 amino acids. CDR3 sequence (DNA): TGTGCCAGCAGCTCGGGACAGGGCTACGAGCAGTACTTC. It specifies CASSSGQGYEQYF.

The chain employs TRBV19 and TRBJ1-1; 7 bases fit TRBD1. Unmatched junction bases numbered 10, after V lost 3 bases and J lost 0 bases. Per germline, CDR1 LNHDA and CDR2 SQIVND (reference sequence). The CDR3 is 17 residues long. CDR3 protein: CASSMVGGPRMNTEAFF. The CDR3 nucleotides are TGTGCCAGTAGTATGGTAGGGGGCCCCCGTATGAACACTGAAGCTTTCTTT.

V usage is TRBV27 and J usage is TRBJ2-6; 11 nucleotides match TRBD1. Germline CDR1 and CDR2: MNHEY and SMNVEV (reference sequence). This CDR3 is 17 amino acids long. Trimming removed 10 bases from V and 0 bases from J; junction bases left unmatched: 8. The CDR3 coding sequence is TGTGCCACGGGAGCGGGACAGGGGGTCTCTGGGGCCAACGTCCTGACTTTC. Protein: CATGAGQGVSGANVLTF. Full variable domain (remainder filled in from reference TRBV27 and TRBJ2-6): EAQVTQNPRYLITVTGKKLTVTCSQNMNHEYMSWYRQDPGLGLRQIYYSMNVEVTDKGDVPEGYKVSRKEKRNFPLILESPSPNQTSLYFCATGAGQGVSGANVLTFGAGSRLTVL.

The V call is TRBV27, the J call TRBJ2-1, with 8 nucleotides matching TRBD2. J gave up 9 bases and V 6 bases, and 16 bases lay outside the gene matches. Germline CDR1 is MNHEY and CDR2 is SMNVEV (reference sequence). The CDR3 is 16 amino acids. CDR3 nucleotides: TGTGCCAGCAGCCCCACGGGAGGGCCGAAAAGCGGTGAGCAGTTCTTC. Its protein product is CASSPTGGPKSGEQFF.

V is TRBV6-5 and J is TRBJ2-1, with 11 bases aligning to TRBD2. Germline CDR1 is MNHEY and CDR2 is SVGAGI. The CDR3 is made up of 14 amino acids. V shed 6 bases and J 6 bases; nucleotides not matched to a gene: 4. The CDR3 DNA follows: TGTGCCAGCAGGACCGGGACTAGCGGCAATGAGCAGTTCTTC. Translation: CASRTGTSGNEQFF.